Listed below are T cell receptor beta chains from one sample, sequenced in a study of blood T cell repertoires in COVID-19. Produced via immunoSEQ multiplex PCR; TCRdb's table is partial and in-frame only. The sample consists of 150,000 to 200,000 clones, around 84% of them appearing once. The sequencing input was peripheral blood. These receptors came from a human donor with acute or convalescent COVID-19. The donor label of this sample is uncertain. The CDR3 runs from the conserved cysteine through the conserved F or W. The D gene is left open where the match is weak. Expanded clones get a size class; other rows say once, few or many, or leave the size out.

v_call	j_call	cdr3_length	clone_size	d_call	cdr3_aa	cdr3_nt
TRBV10-2	TRBJ1-5	15	-	-	CASSESSGNNQPQHF	TGCGCCAGCAGTGAGTCGTCGGGGAACAATCAGCCCCAGCATTTT
TRBV19	TRBJ1-2	14	few	-	CASSRPGLDYGYTF	TGTGCCAGTAGTCGACCAGGGCTCGACTATGGCTACACCTTC
TRBV4-2	TRBJ1-5	16	-	-	CASSQSQAAPNQPQHF	TGTGCCAGCAGCCAATCGCAGGCAGCCCCCAATCAGCCCCAGCATTTT
TRBV14	TRBJ1-2	13	-	-	CASSQWGDYGYTF	TGTGCCAGCAGCCAATGGGGAGACTATGGCTACACCTTC
TRBV7-9	TRBJ1-1	15	-	-	CASSLSGQTNTEAFF	TGTGCCAGCAGCTTATCAGGACAGACGAACACTGAAGCTTTCTTT
TRBV7-9	TRBJ1-1	12	-	-	CASSLQGYEAFF	TGTGCCAGCAGCTTACAGGGCTATGAAGCTTTCTTT
TRBV24-1	TRBJ2-7	15	-	-	CATSDFRQGGNEQYF	TGTGCCACCAGTGATTTTCGGCAGGGAGGCAACGAGCAGTACTTC
TRBV5-1	TRBJ2-1	16	-	TRBD2	CASSLVLAGGLIEQFF	TGCGCCAGCAGCTTGGTACTGGCGGGGGGGCTCATTGAGCAGTTCTTC
TRBV20-1	TRBJ1-5	15	-	-	CSASARGQSNQPQHF	TGCAGTGCTAGTGCCAGGGGACAAAGCAATCAGCCCCAGCATTTT
TRBV15	TRBJ2-1	16	once	-	CATSRDRESSYNEQFF	TGTGCCACCAGCAGAGATCGGGAGAGCTCCTACAATGAGCAGTTCTTC
TRBV6-4	TRBJ2-1	16	-	TRBD1	CASSWAGGQGAREQFF	TGTGCCAGCAGTTGGGCGGGAGGACAGGGGGCGCGTGAGCAGTTCTTC
TRBV7-7	TRBJ2-2	13	-	-	CASSLDQTGELFF	TGTGCCAGCAGCTTAGATCAGACCGGGGAGCTGTTTTTT
TRBV7-3	TRBJ2-7	15	-	-	CASNLGARTDYEQYF	TGTGCCAGCAATCTGGGGGCCCGGACGGACTACGAGCAGTACTTC
TRBV25-1	TRBJ1-2	14	-	-	CASSPRESGYGYTF	TGTGCCAGCAGCCCCCGGGAGAGCGGCTATGGCTACACCTTC
TRBV11-2	TRBJ2-7	15	-	-	CASSSATGTTYEQYF	TGTGCCAGCAGCTCTGCAACCGGCACTACCTACGAGCAGTACTTC
TRBV9	TRBJ2-3	14	-	-	CASSVGGRTDTQYF	TGTGCCAGCAGCGTGGGGGGGCGCACAGATACGCAGTATTTT
TRBV7-2	TRBJ1-3	15	-	-	CASRVERSSGNTIYF	TGTGCCAGCAGAGTGGAGAGGAGCTCTGGAAACACCATATATTTT
TRBV10-2	TRBJ1-1	15	-	-	CASSVYFRGGTEAFF	TGCGCCAGCAGTGTATATTTTCGGGGAGGCACTGAAGCTTTCTTT
TRBV29-1	TRBJ2-3	9	-	-	CSVSGSWYF	TGCAGCGTTTCCGGGTCCTGGTATTTT
TRBV19	TRBJ1-4	17	-	-	CASSIVSVRAANEKLFF	TGTGCCAGTAGTATAGTGAGCGTGCGGGCCGCTAATGAAAAACTGTTTTTT
TRBV3-1/TRBV3-2	TRBJ1-6	12	-	TRBD1	CASSQPGTALHF	TGTGCCAGCAGCCAACCCGGGACAGCCCTCCACTTT
TRBV23-1	TRBJ1-2	14	-	-	CASRARGGNYGYTF	TGCGCCAGCAGGGCCCGGGGGGGTAACTATGGCTACACCTTC
TRBV18	TRBJ2-5	16	-	TRBD1	CASSPPAQGVKETQYF	TGTGCCAGCTCACCACCGGCACAGGGGGTCAAAGAGACCCAGTACTTC
TRBV5-6	TRBJ2-5	15	-	TRBD2	CASSSLAPGGETQYF	TGTGCCAGCAGCTCCCTAGCGCCGGGGGGGGAGACCCAGTACTTC
TRBV7-6	TRBJ1-1	13	-	-	CASSLKANTEAFF	TGTGCCAGCAGCTTAAAAGCGAACACTGAAGCTTTCTTT
TRBV18	TRBJ2-3	15	-	TRBD1	CATSGGQGSTDTQYF	TGTGCCACCTCCGGGGGACAGGGGAGCACAGATACGCAGTATTTT
TRBV30	TRBJ2-1	15	once	TRBD1	CAWSVQQGSYNEQFF	TGTGCCTGGAGTGTACAACAGGGGTCCTACAATGAGCAGTTCTTC